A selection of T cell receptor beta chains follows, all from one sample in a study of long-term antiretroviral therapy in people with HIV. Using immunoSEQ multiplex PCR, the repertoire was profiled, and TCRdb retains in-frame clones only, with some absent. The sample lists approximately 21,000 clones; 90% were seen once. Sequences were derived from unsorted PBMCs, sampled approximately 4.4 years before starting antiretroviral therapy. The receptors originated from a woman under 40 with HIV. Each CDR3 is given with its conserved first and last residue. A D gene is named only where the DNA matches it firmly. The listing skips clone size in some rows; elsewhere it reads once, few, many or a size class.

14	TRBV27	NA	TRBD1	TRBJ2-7	CASSLQGANYEQYF	TGTGCCAGCAGCCTACAGGGGGCTAACTACGAGCAGTACTTC
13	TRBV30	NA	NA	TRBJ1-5	CAWSKGLGQPQHF	TGTGCCTGGAGTAAGGGGTTGGGTCAGCCCCAGCATTTT
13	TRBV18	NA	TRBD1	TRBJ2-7	CASSSTGGHEQYF	TGTGCCAGCTCAAGTACAGGGGGCCACGAGCAGTACTTC
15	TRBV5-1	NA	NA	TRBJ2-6	CASSLEEAGANVLTF	TGCGCCAGCAGCTTGGAGGAAGCTGGGGCCAACGTCCTGACTTTC
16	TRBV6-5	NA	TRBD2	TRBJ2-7	CASSYIGGGGLYEQYF	TGTGCCAGCAGTTACATCGGAGGCGGGGGGCTGTACGAGCAGTACTTC
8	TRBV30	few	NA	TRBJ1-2	CALKGYTF	TGTGCCTTGAAGGGCTACACCTTC
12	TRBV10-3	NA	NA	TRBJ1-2	CAISPENYGYTF	TGTGCCATCAGTCCAGAAAACTATGGCTACACCTTC
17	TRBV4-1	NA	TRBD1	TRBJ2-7	CASSQLPGQVSLYEQYF	TGCGCCAGCAGCCAACTCCCGGGACAGGTATCTTTATACGAGCAGTACTTC
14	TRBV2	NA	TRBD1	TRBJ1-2	CASRQGQVLYGYTF	TGTGCCAGCAGACAGGGACAGGTCCTCTATGGCTACACCTTC
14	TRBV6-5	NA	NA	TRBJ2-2	CASRGDKDTGELFF	TGTGCCAGCAGGGGTGATAAAGACACCGGGGAGCTGTTTTTT
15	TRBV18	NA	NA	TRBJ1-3	CASSPPPGSENTIYF	TGTGCCAGCTCACCACCCCCAGGGTCGGAAAACACCATATATTTT
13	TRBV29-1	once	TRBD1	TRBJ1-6	CSVRDRGNSPLHF	TGCAGCGTGAGGGACAGGGGTAATTCACCCCTCCACTTT
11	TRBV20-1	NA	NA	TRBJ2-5	CSKWTEETQYF	TGCAGCAAATGGACAGAAGAGACCCAGTACTTC
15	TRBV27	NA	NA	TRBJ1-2	CASSPRPDQVYGYTF	TGTGCCAGCAGTCCTCGGCCGGACCAAGTCTATGGCTACACCTTC
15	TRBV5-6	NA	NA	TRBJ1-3	CASTRGASSGNTIYF	TGTGCCAGCACCAGAGGGGCTAGCTCTGGAAACACCATATATTTT
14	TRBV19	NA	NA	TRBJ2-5	CASSIRRAGETQYF	TGTGCCAGTAGTATACGCAGGGCAGGGGAGACCCAGTACTTC
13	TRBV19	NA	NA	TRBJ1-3	CASTNTRGNTIYF	TGTGCCAGTACTAACACACGTGGAAACACCATATATTTT
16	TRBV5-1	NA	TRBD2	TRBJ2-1	CASSLVAGGVEAEQFF	TGCGCCAGCAGCTTGGTAGCGGGGGGTGTTGAGGCTGAGCAGTTCTTC
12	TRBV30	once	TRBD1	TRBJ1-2	CAWSGGGGGYTF	TGTGCCTGGAGTGGGGGAGGGGGCGGCTACACCTTC
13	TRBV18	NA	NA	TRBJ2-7	CASSPTSDTQQYF	TGTGCCAGCTCACCAACCTCGGACACCCAGCAGTACTTC
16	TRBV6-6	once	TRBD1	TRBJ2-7	CASSRPPGQGPYEQYF	TGTGCCAGCAGTCGCCCCCCGGGACAGGGCCCCTACGAGCAGTACTTC
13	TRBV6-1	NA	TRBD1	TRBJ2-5	CASRTGGRETQYF	TGTGCCAGCAGAACAGGGGGCAGAGAGACCCAGTACTTC